The 21 T cell receptor beta chains given below trace back to one sample, sequenced in a study of spatial heterogeneity in lung cancer. TCRdb called the 5' RACE reads again in MiXCR, with one record for every CDR3 protein. The repertoire consists of around 15,000 distinct CDR3 sequences, with almost 8% occurring once and the leading ten covering around 33%. Stated time point: sample taken at primary tumor resection. Frozen PBMC, nontumor lung or tumor provided whole RNA, which was sequenced unsorted. The input for sequencing was PBMCs, taken at surgery. These receptors came from a female donor with early-stage non-small cell lung cancer.

This clonotype was counted only a few times. CDR3 coding DNA: TGTGCCAGCAGCTTGGGCAGGGTAGGGCCCCAGCATTTT. It encodes CASSLGRVGPQHF. V usage is TRBV5-4 and J usage is TRBJ1-5, with D possibly TRBD1 on 5 matching bases. The CDR3 runs 13 residues. The V gene's germline CDR1 is SGHNT and CDR2 YYREEE (reference sequence). Trimming cost V 0 bases and J 9 bases, with 10 bases left between them.

The rearrangement links TRBV6-5 to TRBJ2-5; 7 nucleotides line up with TRBD2. J was trimmed by 6 bases and V by 0 bases; bases with no gene match: 13. CDR3 length equals 17 residues. Germline V gene data show CDR1 as MNHEY and CDR2 as SVGAGI. CDR3 sequence reads: CASSYSSHLAVGKTQYF. CDR3 in DNA: TGTGCCAGCAGTTACTCGAGCCACCTAGCGGTGGGAAAGACCCAGTACTTC.

This clonotype showed up many times. The V and J genes are TRBV14 and TRBJ1-1; TRBD1 is a possible D gene (6 bases). This CDR3 contains 15 residues. Trimming took 4 bases from V and 2 from J, leaving 14 bases between them. Germline CDR1 reads SGHDN; CDR2 reads FVKESK. DNA of the CDR3: TGTGCCAGCAGCCCTGTGACAGGTCTAAACACTGAAGCTTTCTTT. This encodes CASSPVTGLNTEAFF.

As for this clonotype: A much more abundant neighbour one base away suggests this may be a read error. The rearrangement joins TRBV7-2 to TRBJ2-5; unclear D gene. Germline loops: CDR1 SGHTA, CDR2 FQGNSA. This CDR3 has 12 amino acids. The CDR3 nucleotides read TGTGCCAGCAGCCACATGCAAGAGACCGAGTACTTC. Amino acids: CASSHMQETEYF.

This clonotype was recorded at least ten times. The rearrangement joins TRBV29-1 to TRBJ1-1; TRBD1 is a possible D gene (5 bases). Per germline, CDR1 SQVTM and CDR2 ANQGSEA. V lost 8 bases to trimming and J lost 11 bases, with 15 bases between them. The CDR3 covers 10 residues. This chain's CDR3 is CSIREGRAFF. In DNA form, the CDR3 reads TGCAGCATCAGGGAGGGTCGGGCTTTCTTT.

In its sample, this clonotype was seen many times. This rearrangement joins TRBV12-5 to TRBJ2-7; D ambiguous. V dropped 3 bases and J dropped 1 base, with 7 bases sitting between them. The CDR3 consists of 13 residues. Germline V gene sequence: CDR1 LGHNT, CDR2 FRNRAP. The CDR3 loop reads CASGFDGSYEQYF. Written as DNA, the CDR3 is TGTGCTAGTGGTTTCGACGGTTCCTACGAGCAGTACTTC.

The chain links TRBV27 to TRBJ2-7, with 10 bases that match TRBD2. The V gene's germline CDR1 is MNHEY and CDR2 SMNVEV (reference sequence). The CDR3 runs 15 residues. Trimming cost V 5 bases and J 2 bases; bases outside gene matches: 6. CDR3 in DNA: TGTGCCAGCAGTCCCGGGACTAGCGCTACCTACGAGCAGTACTTC. As protein: CASSPGTSATYEQYF.

This clonotype was seen repeatedly, ten times or more. V is TRBV6-5 and J is TRBJ2-1; weak D call: TRBD1 (6 bases). The germline V gene encodes CDR1 MNHEY and CDR2 SVGAGI. CDR3 length equals 14 residues. V lost 2 bases, J lost 5 bases, and 10 bases lay in between. The CDR3 protein is CASSYGTTNNEQFF. CDR3 coding DNA: TGTGCCAGCAGTTACGGGACAACTAACAATGAGCAGTTCTTC.

This clonotype was counted ten times or more. This CDR3 reads CASSHGASGNSYEQYF. The CDR3 region has the DNA TGTGCCAGCAGCCACGGGGCTAGCGGGAACTCCTACGAGCAGTACTTC. The chain couples TRBV7-9 to TRBJ2-7; 9 nucleotides align to TRBD2. There are 16 residues in the CDR3. The germline V gene has CDR1 SEHNR and CDR2 FQNEAQ (reference sequence). V dropped 5 bases and J dropped 0; count of bases not matched to a gene: 8.

This clonotype showed up many times. This chain uses TRBV29-1 with TRBJ2-1; D gene uncertain. The CDR3 is 11 amino acids. Germline V gene data show CDR1 as SQVTM and CDR2 as ANQGSEA. V dropped 6 bases and J dropped 10 bases, with 13 bases sitting between them. For the CDR3, the DNA is TGCAGCGTCGCCGTACGTGACGAGCAGTTCTTC. It yields the protein CSVAVRDEQFF.

By share, this clonotype counts as medium-sized. This CDR3 reads CASSRIGSGYEQYF. As DNA, the CDR3 is TGTGCCAGCAGCCGCATCGGGTCGGGGTACGAGCAGTACTTC. V gene TRBV3-1 combines with J gene TRBJ2-7; a possible D gene is TRBD2 (5 bases). Germline lookup yields CDR1 LGHDT and CDR2 YNNKEL (reference sequence). The V and J ends lost 4 bases and 4 bases respectively, with 14 bases between them. The CDR3 sequence is 14 residues long.

This clonotype showed up many times. The chain's CDR3 is CASSFASGGGTDTQYF. For the CDR3, the DNA is TGTGCCAGCAGCTTCGCTAGCGGGGGGGGCACAGATACGCAGTATTTT. The chain has TRBV7-3 and TRBJ2-3, with 12 bases that match TRBD2. The CDR3 totals 16 residues. Per the germline V gene, CDR1 is SGHTA and CDR2 is FQGTGA. Trimming removed 3 bases from V and 1 base from J; junction bases left unmatched: 2.

This clonotype was detected many times. The V call is TRBV10-3, the J call TRBJ2-1, with TRBD2 identical over 12 bases. The CDR3 is 15 amino acids. The germline CDR1 and CDR2 sequences are ENHRY and SYGVKD. The trim removed 4 bases at V and 9 bases at J, leaving 7 bases unmatched. CDR3 in amino acids: CAISGRLAGEGEQFF. The DNA for the CDR3 is TGTGCCATCAGTGGTCGACTAGCGGGAGAGGGTGAGCAGTTCTTC.

This clonotype was detected only a few times. The rearrangement joins TRBV5-6 to TRBJ2-3; the match to TRBD2 covers 12 bases. Germline CDR1 SGHDT, CDR2 YYEEEE. With 2 bases clipped from V and 3 bases from J, the junction kept 4 bases outside the gene matches. The CDR3 extends over 16 amino acids. CDR3 residues: CASSLRLAGVTDTQYF. DNA of the CDR3: TGTGCCAGCAGCTTACGACTAGCGGGAGTGACAGATACGCAGTATTTT.

The chain is built from TRBV12-3 or TRBV12-4 and TRBJ2-1; D is perhaps TRBD2 (7 bases). V lost 2 bases and J lost 4, with 15 bases in between. CDR3 length: 16 amino acids. The CDR3 protein is CASSLRGGGVYNEQFF. CDR3 nucleotides: TGTGCCAGCAGTTTACGGGGCGGGGGCGTTTACAATGAGCAGTTCTTC.

This clonotype was seen many times. This chain joins TRBV29-1 and TRBJ1-2; 8 bases match TRBD1. The V gene's germline CDR1 is SQVTM and CDR2 ANQGSEA. Losses at the gene ends were 8 bases for V and 0 bases for J; bases not matched to a gene: 5. The length of the CDR3 is 13 residues. CDR3: CSFRQGPNYGYTF. CDR3 nucleotides: TGCAGCTTCAGACAGGGGCCTAACTATGGCTACACCTTC.

This clonotype was counted at least ten times. This sequence joins TRBV5-1 and TRBJ1-2; D uncertain. Germline values: CDR1 SGHRS, CDR2 YFSETQ. V gave up 0 bases and J gave up 1 base, with 10 bases separating them. The CDR3 sequence is 15 residues long. CDR3: CASSLGSYINYGYTF. In DNA, the CDR3 is TGCGCCAGCAGCTTGGGGTCTTACATTAACTATGGCTACACCTTC.

This clonotype was recorded many times. The chain has TRBV14 and TRBJ1-1; the D is unclear. CDR3 length: 14 residues. Per the germline V gene, CDR1 is SGHDN and CDR2 is FVKESK. Between the trimmed V and J ends, which lost 6 bases and 2 bases, there was a span of 13 bases. This CDR3 is CASRPRTANTEAFF. The CDR3 region has the DNA TGTGCCAGCAGACCCAGGACGGCCAACACTGAAGCTTTCTTT.

This clonotype was detected many times. V usage is TRBV6-1 and J usage is TRBJ2-7; perhaps TRBD1 as D (5 bases). Trimming took 1 base from V and 0 from J, leaving 7 bases between them. This CDR3 is built from 14 residues. The germline V gene has CDR1 MNHNS and CDR2 SASEGT. The CDR3 DNA reads as TGTGCCAGCAGTGAAGACGACAGCTCCTACGAGCAGTACTTC. Residues: CASSEDDSSYEQYF.

This clonotype was observed many times. J is TRBJ2-3 and V is TRBV9, with unresolved D. CDR1 and CDR2 (germline): SGDLS, YYNGEE. Deletions cut 0 bases from V and 4 bases from J, with 9 bases between. There are 14 residues in the CDR3. CDR3 protein: CASSVGFIADTQYF. CDR3 nucleotides: TGTGCCAGCAGCGTAGGGTTCATCGCAGATACGCAGTATTTT.

The rearrangement joins TRBV5-6 to TRBJ1-2; tentative D call: TRBD1 (5 bases). This CDR3 spans 13 amino acids. Germline lookup yields CDR1 SGHDT and CDR2 YYEEEE. Trimming shortened V by 4 bases and J by 8 bases, and 15 bases separated the two germline ends. The CDR3 bases are TGTGCCAGCAGCACCTGGGACGGCAGGGGCTACACCTTC. Its protein product is CASSTWDGRGYTF.